The present T cell receptor (beta chain) was sequenced within a study of T cell repertoires in cytomegalovirus infection. Study-wide context: An indication of both CMV infection and matching HLA type came from public TCR beta signatures. Study observations and caveats: The ex vivo response was dominated by HLA-C-restricted CMV-specific TCR beta clonotypes.

The ends were cut back, 0 bases at V and 8 bases at J, with 11 bases in the middle. Germline CDR1 and CDR2: SGDLS and YYNGEE. The CDR3 contains 13 residues. TCRdb reanalysed the reads using MiXCR and keeps one entry per CDR3 protein. The top ten hold 13% of the sample, which has hundreds of thousands of distinct CDR3 sequences, roughly 30% seen once. This clonotype was observed a handful of times. The antigen remains unidentified. This sequence joins TRBV9 and TRBJ1-1; D is unresolved. Material: cultured CD8+ T cells from PBMCs, obtained from culture after CMV antigen stimulation. The origin of this receptor is a human donor in good health (CMV status not recorded). Some clones in this sample may be carry-over from other donors' samples. The CDR3 DNA is TGTGCCAGCAGCGTAGCCGGGTTAGAAGAAGCTTTCTTT. Its protein is CASSVAGLEEAFF.